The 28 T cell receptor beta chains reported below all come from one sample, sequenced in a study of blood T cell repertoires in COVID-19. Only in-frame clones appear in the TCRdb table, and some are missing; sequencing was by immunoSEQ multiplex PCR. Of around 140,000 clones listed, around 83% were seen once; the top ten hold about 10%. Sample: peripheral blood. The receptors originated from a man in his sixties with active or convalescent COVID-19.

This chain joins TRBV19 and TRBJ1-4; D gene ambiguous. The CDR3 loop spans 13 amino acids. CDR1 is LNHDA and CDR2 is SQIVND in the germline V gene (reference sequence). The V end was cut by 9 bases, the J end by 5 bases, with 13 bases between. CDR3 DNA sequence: TGTGCCAGCCGGTCGAGAGAAAATGAAAAACTGTTTTTT. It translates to CASRSRENEKLFF.

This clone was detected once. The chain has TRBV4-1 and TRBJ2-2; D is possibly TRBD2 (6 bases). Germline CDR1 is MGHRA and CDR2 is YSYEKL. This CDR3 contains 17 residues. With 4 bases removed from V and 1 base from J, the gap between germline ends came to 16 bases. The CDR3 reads CASSLTPGLGNTGELFF. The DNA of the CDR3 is TGCGCCAGCAGCCTCACACCGGGACTGGGGAACACCGGGGAGCTGTTTTTT.

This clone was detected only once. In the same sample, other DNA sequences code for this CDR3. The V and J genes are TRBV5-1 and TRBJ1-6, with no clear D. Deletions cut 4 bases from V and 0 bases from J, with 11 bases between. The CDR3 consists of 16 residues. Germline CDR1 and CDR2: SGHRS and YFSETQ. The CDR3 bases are TGCGCCAGCAGCGACGGACTGAGCTCCTATAATTCACCCCTCCACTTT. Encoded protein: CASSDGLSSYNSPLHF.

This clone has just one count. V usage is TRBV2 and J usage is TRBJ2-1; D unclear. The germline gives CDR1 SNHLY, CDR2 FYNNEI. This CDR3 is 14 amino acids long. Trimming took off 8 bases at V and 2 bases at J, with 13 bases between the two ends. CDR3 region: CASSTSHAYNEQFF. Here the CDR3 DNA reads TGTGCCAGCTCCACTTCCCACGCCTACAATGAGCAGTTCTTC.

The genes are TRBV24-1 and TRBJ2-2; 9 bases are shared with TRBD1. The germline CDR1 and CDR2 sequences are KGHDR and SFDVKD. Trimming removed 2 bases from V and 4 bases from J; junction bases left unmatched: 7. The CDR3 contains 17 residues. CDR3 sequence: CATSDSGTGSSTGELFF. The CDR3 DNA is TGTGCCACCAGTGATTCCGGGACAGGGAGTAGCACCGGGGAGCTGTTTTTT.

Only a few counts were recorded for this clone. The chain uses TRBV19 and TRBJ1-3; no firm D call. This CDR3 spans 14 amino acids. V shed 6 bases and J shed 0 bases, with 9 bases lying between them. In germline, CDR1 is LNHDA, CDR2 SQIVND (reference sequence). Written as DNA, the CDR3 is TGTGCCAGTAGCACTATGCGCTCTGGAAACACCATATATTTT. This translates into CASSTMRSGNTIYF.

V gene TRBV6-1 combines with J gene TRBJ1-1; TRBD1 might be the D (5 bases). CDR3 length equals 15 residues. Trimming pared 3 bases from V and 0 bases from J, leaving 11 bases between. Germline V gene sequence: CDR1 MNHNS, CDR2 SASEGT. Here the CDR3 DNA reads TGTGCCAGCAGTGAGCTGACAGTTATGAACACTGAAGCTTTCTTT. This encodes CASSELTVMNTEAFF.

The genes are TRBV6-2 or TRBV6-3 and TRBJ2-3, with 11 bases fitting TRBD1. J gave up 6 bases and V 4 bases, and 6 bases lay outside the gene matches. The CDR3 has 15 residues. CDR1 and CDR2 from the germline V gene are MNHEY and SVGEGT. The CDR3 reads CASSSGQGVVDTQYF. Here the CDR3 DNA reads TGTGCCAGCAGTTCGGGACAGGGGGTGGTGGATACGCAGTATTTT.

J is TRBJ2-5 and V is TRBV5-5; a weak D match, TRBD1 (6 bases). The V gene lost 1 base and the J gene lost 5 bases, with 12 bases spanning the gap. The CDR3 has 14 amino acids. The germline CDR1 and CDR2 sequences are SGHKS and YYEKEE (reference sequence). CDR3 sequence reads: CASSLWQGQETQYF. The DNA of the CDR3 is TGTGCCAGCAGCTTGTGGCAGGGGCAGGAGACCCAGTACTTC.

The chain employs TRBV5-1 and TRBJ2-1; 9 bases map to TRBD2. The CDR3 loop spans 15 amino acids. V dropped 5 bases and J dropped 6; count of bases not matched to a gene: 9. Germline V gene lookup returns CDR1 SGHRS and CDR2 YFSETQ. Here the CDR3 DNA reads TGCGCCAGCAGTTTAGAAAGGACTAGCGCCAATGAGCAGTTCTTC. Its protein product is CASSLERTSANEQFF.

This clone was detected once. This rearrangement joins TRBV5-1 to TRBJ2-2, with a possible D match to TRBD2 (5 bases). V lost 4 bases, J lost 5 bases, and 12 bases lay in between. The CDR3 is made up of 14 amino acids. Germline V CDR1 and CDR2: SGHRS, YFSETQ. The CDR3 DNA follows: TGCGCCAGCAGCGAGGGAGCACCTACCGGGGAGCTGTTTTTT. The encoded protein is CASSEGAPTGELFF. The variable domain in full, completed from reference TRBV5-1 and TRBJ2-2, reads KAGVTQTPRYLIKTRGQQVTLSCSPISGHRSVSWYQQTPGQGLQFLFEYFSETQRNKGNFPGRFSGRQFSNSRSEMNVSTLELGDSALYLCASSEGAPTGELFFGEGSRLTVL.

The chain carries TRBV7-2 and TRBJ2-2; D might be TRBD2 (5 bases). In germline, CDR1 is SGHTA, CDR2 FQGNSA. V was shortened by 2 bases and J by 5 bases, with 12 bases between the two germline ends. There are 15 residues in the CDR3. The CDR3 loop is CASSLLRGRTGELFF. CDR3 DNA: TGTGCCAGCAGCTTACTTCGGGGTCGGACCGGGGAGCTGTTTTTT.

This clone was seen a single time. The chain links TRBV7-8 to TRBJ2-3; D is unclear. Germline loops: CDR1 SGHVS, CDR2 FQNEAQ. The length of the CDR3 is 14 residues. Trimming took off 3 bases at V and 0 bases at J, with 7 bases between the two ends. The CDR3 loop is CASSFRLSTDTQYF. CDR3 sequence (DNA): TGTGCCAGCAGCTTTAGACTTAGCACAGATACGCAGTATTTT.

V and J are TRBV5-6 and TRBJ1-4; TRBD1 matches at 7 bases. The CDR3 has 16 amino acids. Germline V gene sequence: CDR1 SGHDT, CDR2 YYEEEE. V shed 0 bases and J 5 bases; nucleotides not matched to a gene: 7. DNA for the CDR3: TGTGCCAGCAGCTTGGTAGGGGGCGACGTAAATGAAAAACTGTTTTTT. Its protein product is CASSLVGGDVNEKLFF.

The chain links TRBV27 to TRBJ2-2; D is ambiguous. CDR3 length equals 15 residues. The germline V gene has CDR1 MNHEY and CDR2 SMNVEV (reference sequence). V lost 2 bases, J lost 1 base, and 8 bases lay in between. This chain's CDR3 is CASSLPPGNTGELFF. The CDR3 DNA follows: TGTGCCAGCAGTTTACCCCCGGGGAACACCGGGGAGCTGTTTTTT.

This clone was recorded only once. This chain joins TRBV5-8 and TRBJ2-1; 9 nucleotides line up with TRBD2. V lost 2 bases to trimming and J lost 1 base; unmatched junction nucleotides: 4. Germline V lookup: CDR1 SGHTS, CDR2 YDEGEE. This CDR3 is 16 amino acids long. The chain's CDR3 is CASSFSGSVSYNEQFF. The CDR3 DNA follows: TGTGCCAGCAGCTTTAGCGGGAGTGTGTCCTACAATGAGCAGTTCTTC.

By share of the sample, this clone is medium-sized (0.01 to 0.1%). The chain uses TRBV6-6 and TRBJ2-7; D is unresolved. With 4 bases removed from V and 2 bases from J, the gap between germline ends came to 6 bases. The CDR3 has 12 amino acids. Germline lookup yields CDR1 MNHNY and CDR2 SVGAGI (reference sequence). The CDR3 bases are TGTGCCAGCAGTTTCACACCCTACGAGCAGTACGTC. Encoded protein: CASSFTPYEQYV.

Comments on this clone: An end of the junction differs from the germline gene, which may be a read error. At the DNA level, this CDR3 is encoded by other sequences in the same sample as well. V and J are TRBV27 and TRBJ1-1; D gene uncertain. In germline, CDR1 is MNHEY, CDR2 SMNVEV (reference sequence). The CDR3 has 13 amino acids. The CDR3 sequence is CASSLGVESEAFF. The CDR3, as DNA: TGTGCCAGCAGTTTAGGAGTAGAGTCTGAAGCCTTCTTT.

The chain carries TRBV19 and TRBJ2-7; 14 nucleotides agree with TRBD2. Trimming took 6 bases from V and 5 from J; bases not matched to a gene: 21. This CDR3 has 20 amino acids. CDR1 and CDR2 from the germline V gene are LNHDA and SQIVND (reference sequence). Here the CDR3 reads CASRLGATPGLAGDPHEQYV. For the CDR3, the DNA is TGTGCCAGTAGATTGGGGGCCACACCGGGACTAGCGGGAGACCCCCACGAGCAGTACGTC.

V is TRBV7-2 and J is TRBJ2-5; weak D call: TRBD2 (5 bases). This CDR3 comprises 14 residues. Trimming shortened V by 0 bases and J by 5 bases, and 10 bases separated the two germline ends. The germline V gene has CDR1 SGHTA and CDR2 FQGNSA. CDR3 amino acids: CASSLAVGVETQYF. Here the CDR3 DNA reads TGTGCCAGCAGCTTAGCAGTGGGAGTGGAGACCCAGTACTTC.

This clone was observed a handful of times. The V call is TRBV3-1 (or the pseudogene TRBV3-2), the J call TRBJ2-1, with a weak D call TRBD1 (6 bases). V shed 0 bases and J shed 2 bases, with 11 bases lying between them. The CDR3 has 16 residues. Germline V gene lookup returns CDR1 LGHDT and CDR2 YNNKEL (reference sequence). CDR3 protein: CASSQEPGAPYNEQFF. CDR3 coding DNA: TGTGCCAGCAGCCAAGAACCAGGGGCCCCCTACAATGAGCAGTTCTTC.

This chain's CDR3 is CASSHGQGGGTGELFF. The CDR3 bases are TGCGCCAGCAGCCACGGACAGGGCGGCGGCACCGGGGAGCTGTTTTTT. The chain employs TRBV4-3 and TRBJ2-2, with TRBD1 identical over 8 bases. Germline-derived CDR1 and CDR2 are LGHNA and YSLEER. The CDR3 contains 16 residues. Unmatched junction bases numbered 7, after V lost 3 bases and J lost 4 bases.

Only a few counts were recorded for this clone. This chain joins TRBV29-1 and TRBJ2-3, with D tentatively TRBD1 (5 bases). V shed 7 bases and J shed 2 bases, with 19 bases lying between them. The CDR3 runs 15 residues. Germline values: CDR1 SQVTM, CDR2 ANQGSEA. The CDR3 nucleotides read TGCAGCGCAAACCTAAAAGACAGTTACACAGATACGCAGTATTTT. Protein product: CSANLKDSYTDTQYF.

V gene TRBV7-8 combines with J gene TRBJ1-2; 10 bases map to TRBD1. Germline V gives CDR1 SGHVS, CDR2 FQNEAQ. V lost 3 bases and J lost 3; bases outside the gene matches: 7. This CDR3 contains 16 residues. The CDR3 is CASSLVPGTGDYGYTF. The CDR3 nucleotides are TGTGCCAGCAGCTTGGTACCCGGGACAGGGGACTATGGCTACACCTTC.

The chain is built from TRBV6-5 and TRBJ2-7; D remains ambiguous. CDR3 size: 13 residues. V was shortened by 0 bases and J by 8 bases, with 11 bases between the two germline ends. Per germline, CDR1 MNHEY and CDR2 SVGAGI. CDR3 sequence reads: CASSYSDLSQQYF. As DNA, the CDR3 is TGTGCCAGCAGTTACTCAGACTTAAGTCAGCAGTACTTC.

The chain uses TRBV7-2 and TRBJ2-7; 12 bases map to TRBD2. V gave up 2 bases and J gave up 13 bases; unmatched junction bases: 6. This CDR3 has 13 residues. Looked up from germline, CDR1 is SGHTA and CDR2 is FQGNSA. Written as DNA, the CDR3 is TGTGCCAGCAGCTTATTACCTAGCGGGGGGGTATACTTC. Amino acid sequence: CASSLLPSGGVYF.

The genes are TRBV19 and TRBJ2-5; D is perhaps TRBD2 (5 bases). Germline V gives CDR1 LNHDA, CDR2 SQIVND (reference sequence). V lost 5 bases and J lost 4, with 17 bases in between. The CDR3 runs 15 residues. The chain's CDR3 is CASSPRQGSGETQYF. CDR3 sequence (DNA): TGTGCCAGTAGTCCCCGCCAAGGGAGTGGAGAGACCCAGTACTTC.

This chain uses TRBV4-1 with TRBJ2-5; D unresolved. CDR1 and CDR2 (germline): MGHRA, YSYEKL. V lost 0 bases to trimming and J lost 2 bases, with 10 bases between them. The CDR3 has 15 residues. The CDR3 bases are TGCGCCAGCAGCCAAGATGGGCACAGACAAGAGACCCAGTACTTC. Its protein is CASSQDGHRQETQYF.